Listed below are T cell receptor beta chains from one sample, sequenced in a study of T cells in Graves' hyperthyroidism and ophthalmopathy. One entry per CDR3 protein, called by TCRdb with MiXCR from the multiplex PCR reads. Altogether fewer than 650,000 distinct CDR3 sequences are present, 14% being singletons, with the ten largest covering roughly 7.7%. The sample taken for sequencing was blood. Every receptor here comes from a woman aged 18-29 years with Graves' ophthalmopathy. CDR3s leave out the opening cysteine and the closing phenylalanine or tryptophan. A clone size is listed for some rows: how often the clone was seen (once, few, many), or a class if it is expanded.

abundance: many
j_gene: TRBJ2-3
v_gene: TRBV7-7
CDR3aa: ASSLAGPPDTQY

abundance: many
j_gene: TRBJ2-2
v_gene: TRBV11-3
CDR3aa: ASSLEGADTGELF

abundance: many
j_gene: TRBJ2-7
v_gene: TRBV7-9
CDR3aa: ASSPPRGPTLQY

abundance: many
j_gene: TRBJ2-1
v_gene: TRBV20-1
CDR3aa: SAGGPYEQF

abundance: .
j_gene: TRBJ2-1
v_gene: TRBV9
CDR3aa: ASSASGAPYNGQF

abundance: .
j_gene: TRBJ2-7
v_gene: TRBV28
CDR3aa: ASSFFANSYEQY

abundance: many
j_gene: TRBJ2-7
v_gene: TRBV4-2
CDR3aa: ASSHLTETYEQY

abundance: many
j_gene: TRBJ2-5
v_gene: TRBV14
CDR3aa: ASSPTPTGQETQY

abundance: few
j_gene: TRBJ2-2
v_gene: TRBV9
CDR3aa: ASSVGLAGGANTGELF

abundance: .
j_gene: TRBJ2-5
v_gene: TRBV27
CDR3aa: ASSFSGGETQY

abundance: many
j_gene: TRBJ1-5
v_gene: TRBV6-1
CDR3aa: ASSYEQGAGQPQH

abundance: .
j_gene: TRBJ2-7
v_gene: TRBV30
CDR3aa: AWGPGPSYEQY

abundance: many
j_gene: TRBJ1-5
v_gene: TRBV11-3
CDR3aa: ASSLEAGAGQPQH

abundance: few
j_gene: TRBJ2-3
v_gene: TRBV9
CDR3aa: ASSVGEGDGWGTQY

abundance: few
j_gene: TRBJ1-6
v_gene: TRBV3-1
CDR3aa: ASSQEPSPLH

abundance: many
j_gene: TRBJ2-7
v_gene: TRBV12-3/TRBV12-4
CDR3aa: ASSLGRGLNYEQY

abundance: .
j_gene: TRBJ2-5
v_gene: TRBV28
CDR3aa: ACSRRVEETQY

abundance: .
j_gene: TRBJ2-5
v_gene: TRBV20-1
CDR3aa: SAGYRSQETQY

abundance: many
j_gene: TRBJ2-3
v_gene: TRBV30
CDR3aa: AWSVGRTDTQY

abundance: many
j_gene: TRBJ2-1
v_gene: TRBV28
CDR3aa: AREQGSSGNEQF

abundance: many
j_gene: TRBJ1-1
v_gene: TRBV29-1
CDR3aa: SATGPLNTEAF

abundance: .
j_gene: TRBJ2-2
v_gene: TRBV7-3
CDR3aa: ASSRGLAGEGTGELF

abundance: many
j_gene: TRBJ2-4
v_gene: TRBV18
CDR3aa: ASSPGQGKYIQY

abundance: many
j_gene: TRBJ2-2
v_gene: TRBV7-8
CDR3aa: ASSSPFAGELF

abundance: .
j_gene: TRBJ1-4
v_gene: TRBV12-5
CDR3aa: ASGPDTGQKLF

abundance: .
j_gene: TRBJ1-1
v_gene: TRBV7-3
CDR3aa: ASSLTYIPNTEAF

abundance: .
j_gene: TRBJ1-3
v_gene: TRBV3-1
CDR3aa: ASSRGQLNTIY